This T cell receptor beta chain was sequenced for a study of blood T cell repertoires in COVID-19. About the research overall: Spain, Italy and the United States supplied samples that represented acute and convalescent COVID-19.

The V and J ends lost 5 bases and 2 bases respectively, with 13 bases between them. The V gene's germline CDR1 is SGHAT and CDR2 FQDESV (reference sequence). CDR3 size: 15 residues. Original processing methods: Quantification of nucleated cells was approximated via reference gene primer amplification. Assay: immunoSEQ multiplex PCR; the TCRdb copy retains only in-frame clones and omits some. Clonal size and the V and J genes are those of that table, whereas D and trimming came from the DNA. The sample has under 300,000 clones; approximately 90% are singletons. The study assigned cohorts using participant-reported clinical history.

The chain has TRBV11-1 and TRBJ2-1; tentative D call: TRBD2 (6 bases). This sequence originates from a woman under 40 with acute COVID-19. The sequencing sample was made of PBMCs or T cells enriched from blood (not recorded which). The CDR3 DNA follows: TGTGCCAGCAGCCGGGACTCGGACCCCTACAATGAGCAGTTCTTC. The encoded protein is CASSRDSDPYNEQFF.